This entry describes one T cell receptor (beta chain). This clonotype appeared many times. Its antigen has not been determined. No clone much larger than this one lies a single base away; base qualities are absent. This specimen belongs to a study of regulatory T cells in long-lasting Graves disease (dated by TCRdb to the early 2020s). Background for the entire study: Newly diagnosed Graves' disease patients had taken antithyroid drugs for less than 3 months. A total of some 35 samples underwent TCR sequencing, from about 13 patients with persistent Graves' disease and 20 patients with newly diagnosed Graves' disease. Persistent Graves' disease patients were compared with newly diagnosed Graves' disease patients by peripheral blood TCR sequencing and RNA sequencing. The study took place in China and was registered as a clinical trial.

Library preparation used multiplex PCR. The sample was run on an Illumina HiSeq 4000. TCR beta libraries were built with iRepertoire HTBI primers and Arm-PCR amplification of CDR3 regions. PCR products were gel purified before sequencing. The study's own analysis went as follows. A total of some 60 TRBV and under 15 TRBJ segments were identified across samples and were used for gene usage analysis of CDR3 amino acid clonotypes. Filtered high-quality paired reads were merged into contigs using COPE and FqMerger. BLAST was used to align contigs to IMGT TRBV, TRBD and TRBJ reference genes, and CDR3 was defined according to IMGT. Highly expanded clones were defined as clonotypes with a frequency above 0.1%. Shannon entropy served as the measure of repertoire diversity, while the Gini coefficient captured V-J evenness. Public clonotypes were defined as clonotypes shared by more than one individual. TCRdb ran its own pipeline on the public reads, namely fastp trimming at Q25 and MiXCR clone calling, and kept in-frame beta chains. Every entry covers one CDR3 protein and lists the most common genes and DNA from its rows. TCRdb, not the original authors, processed these V and J calls. The sample records approximately 540,000 distinct CDR3 sequences, around 11% of which are singletons. The ten largest clones capture roughly 8.9% of the sample.

On the study overall, not on this receptor specifically: TRBV28, TRBJ1-2 and TRBJ2-5 were preferentially used in persistent disease, while TRBV20-1 and TRBJ2-1 were favored in newly diagnosed disease. Persistent patients shared more public clonotypes among themselves (roughly 2,700) than newly diagnosed patients did (approximately 970). The authors noted that the small sample size was a limitation that may lower accuracy. Only the TCR beta chain was sequenced and analyzed. Compared with newly diagnosed patients, persistent Graves' disease patients had lower TCR Shannon entropy and fewer highly expanded clones, which suggests clonal expansion. Because the primary lesion, thyroid tissue, could not be accessed, the study looked at peripheral blood alone.

Reading the label with the study, this specimen's time point is: newly diagnosed GD, antithyroid drugs for less than 3 months. RNA was extracted from PBMCs in TRIzol for both TCR sequencing and RNA sequencing. The diagnosis of Graves' disease was made according to American Thyroid Association guidelines. Patients for the study were recruited at an endocrinology department in Xi'an, China. From each patient, nine milliliters of peripheral blood was collected into an EDTA anticoagulant tube. PBMCs were isolated by Ficoll Paque Plus density gradient separation without further T cell sorting. An Agilent 2100 Bioanalyzer and agarose gel were used to assess RNA quality, and a NanoDrop 2000 was used to measure RNA concentration. Germline trimming: 5 bases from V, 2 bases from J; junction bases outside gene matches: 7. CDR1 SGHTA and CDR2 FQGNSA were looked up in the germline V gene. The CDR3 covers 16 residues, taking in both the cysteine and the phenylalanine. Here the CDR3 DNA is all that survives: 48 bases in frame from base 1.

This sample was also put to use in a study of T cells in Graves' hyperthyroidism and ophthalmopathy. As noted in the second study: Stable Graves' hyperthyroidism was defined as the absence of progression to ophthalmopathy over 18 months of follow-up. The hyperthyroidism patients were between 18 and 65 years old and newly diagnosed, with a disease duration of less than 2 months. Exclusion was applied to patients with uncontrolled infections, other autoimmune diseases, pregnancy or lactation. Diagnoses relied on clinical symptoms, serum thyroxine and TRAb, thyroid ultrasound and orbital computed tomography. A first-round RT-PCR of the TCR CDR3 used the HTBI primer set with the Qiagen OneStep RT-PCR kit. Most expanded thyroid clonotypes (frequency above 0.001) were also found in blood, which suggests that blood repertoires may mirror thyroid immune responses. A 13 V-J signature model separated ophthalmopathy from stable hyperthyroidism, with approximately 87% sensitivity and just under 84% specificity in cross-validation and 80%/75% in testing. In validation, the model predicted progression to ophthalmopathy with approximately 71% sensitivity and 72% to 75% specificity, a median of approximately 6.7 months before onset. A discovery cohort of about a hundred patients, roughly 45 with Graves' ophthalmopathy and 57 with stable Graves' hyperthyroidism, was used to find distinguishing TCR V-J signatures. Whether ophthalmopathy could be predicted prospectively was tested in an independent validation cohort made up of approximately 19 hyperthyroidism patients plus 17 patients who later progressed to ophthalmopathy. The 75 to 100 discovery patients were divided at random into training and test sets in a 7:3 ratio. The study also compared thyroid tissue and blood T-cell repertoires from more than five Graves' hyperthyroidism patients. After sampling, hyperthyroidism patients received methimazole starting at 30 mg daily, and ophthalmopathy patients received high-dose intravenous methylprednisolone. A second multiplex PCR round built the libraries, followed by size selection and purification. Sequencing of the libraries was done on an Illumina HiSeq2000 using paired-end 100 bp reads. SOAPnuke was used to process the raw data, throwing out any read that contained adapters or uncalled bases, had a mean Phred below 15, or lacked an exact constant-primer or identifier match. COPE v1.2.5 was used to merge high-quality paired reads, and clonotypes were defined as unique nucleotide sequences. Clonotypes were aligned to IMGT TRBV, TRBD and TRBJ reference segments using MiTCR v1.1. Only V-J combinations with frequency above 0.0001, covering 99% to 99.2% of repertoires, were analysed. The TCS score was defined as the ratio of F50 (clonal expansion) to E x V (chaos), calculated using BLOSUM62-based TCRdist between CDR3 peptides within each V-J. Welch's t-statistics and random forest reduced roughly 540 V-J features to roughly 13, which were used in a naive Bayes classifier (R e1071). Sample size was not statistically predetermined, and blinding of investigators to group allocation was not performed. The paper reports TCR Vbeta CDR3 sequencing of some 140 peripheral blood samples: 43 ophthalmopathy, under 80 hyperthyroidism and about 17 progressor patients.

The chain uses TRBV7-2 and TRBJ2-1; the central 9 bases match TRBD1. The material was peripheral blood mononuclear cells (PBMCs), obtained at new diagnosis, from a patient treated with antithyroid drugs. This clonotype originated in a woman in her twenties or thirties with Graves disease. Donor details come from another sample of the same person, matched by shared clones. The CDR3 corresponds to CASSRLGQGTYNEQFF. The DNA sequence is TGTGCCAGCAGCCGTCTGGGACAGGGCACCTACAATGAGCAGTTCTTC.